The rows below give T cell receptor beta chains drawn from one sample of a study of OX40 agonist ivuxolimab in advanced cancers. Data came from immunoSEQ multiplex PCR; TCRdb stores just in-frame clones and leaves some out. Among approximately 74,000 clones, just under 95% were seen once, and the ten largest hold less than 0.35%. The source was CD4+ or CD8+ T cells sorted from blood, collected in a trial of the OX40 agonist ivuxolimab. These receptors came from an adult with an advanced solid tumor such as melanoma, head and neck, liver or kidney cancer. Both conserved end residues are part of each CDR3. Fields, in order: D gene, J gene, clone size, V gene, CDR3 DNA, CDR3 protein. D genes are given only for firm matches. Size is omitted from some rows. Given values are once, few, many or a class for expanded clones.

d_gene: .; j_gene: TRBJ2-1; abundance: once; v_gene: TRBV7-2; CDR3nt: TGTGCCAGCAGCTTAGTCGATGAGCAGTTCTTC; CDR3aa: CASSLVDEQFF
d_gene: TRBD2; j_gene: TRBJ2-1; abundance: .; v_gene: TRBV6-4; CDR3nt: TGTGCCAGCAGTGAAGCCGGGACTAGCGGGAGAAAGCTCTTC; CDR3aa: CASSEAGTSGRKLF
d_gene: .; j_gene: TRBJ2-1; abundance: .; v_gene: TRBV5-8; CDR3nt: TGTGCCAGCAGCTTGCTCGGTAGCGGACCCTACAATGAGCAGTTCTTC; CDR3aa: CASSLLGSGPYNEQFF
d_gene: .; j_gene: TRBJ2-5; abundance: .; v_gene: TRBV7-6; CDR3nt: TGTGCCAGCAGCCCCGCATTAATCCAAGAGACCCAGTACTTC; CDR3aa: CASSPALIQETQYF
d_gene: .; j_gene: TRBJ2-1; abundance: .; v_gene: TRBV2; CDR3nt: TGTGCCAGCAGATACAATGAGCAGTTCTTC; CDR3aa: CASRYNEQFF
d_gene: .; j_gene: TRBJ1-3; abundance: .; v_gene: TRBV28; CDR3nt: TGTGCCAGCAGTTTATGGGGGATAGACACCATATATTTT; CDR3aa: CASSLWGIDTIYF
d_gene: TRBD1; j_gene: TRBJ2-7; abundance: .; v_gene: TRBV9; CDR3nt: TGTGCCAGCAGCGGGGGGGGACAGGGTATATACGAGCAGTACTTC; CDR3aa: CASSGGGQGIYEQYF
d_gene: TRBD1; j_gene: TRBJ2-7; abundance: .; v_gene: TRBV7-9; CDR3nt: TGTGCCAGCAGCCCTCAGCACCGGGACAGGGGACACGAGCAGTACTTC; CDR3aa: CASSPQHRDRGHEQYF
d_gene: .; j_gene: TRBJ1-1; abundance: .; v_gene: TRBV5-1; CDR3nt: TGCGCCAGCAGCTTGGGAGGCCTGAACACTGAAGCTTTCTTT; CDR3aa: CASSLGGLNTEAFF
d_gene: TRBD1; j_gene: TRBJ1-2; abundance: .; v_gene: TRBV6-5; CDR3nt: TGTGCCAGCCTAGGGACAGGGGGTTACAATGGCTACACCTTC; CDR3aa: CASLGTGGYNGYTF
d_gene: .; j_gene: TRBJ2-1; abundance: .; v_gene: TRBV7-2; CDR3nt: TGTGCCAGCGCTTCGCGGGGCCGGTACTCCTACAATGAGCAGTTCTTC; CDR3aa: CASASRGRYSYNEQFF
d_gene: TRBD1; j_gene: TRBJ2-7; abundance: .; v_gene: TRBV7-9; CDR3nt: TGTGCCAGCAGCTTTGGGACAGGGGGGTTCTACGAGCAGTACTTC; CDR3aa: CASSFGTGGFYEQYF
d_gene: .; j_gene: TRBJ1-1; abundance: .; v_gene: TRBV6-6; CDR3nt: TGTGCCAGCAGTAGCCAACAGGCGAACACTGAAGCTTTCTTT; CDR3aa: CASSSQQANTEAFF
d_gene: TRBD1; j_gene: TRBJ2-3; abundance: .; v_gene: TRBV18; CDR3nt: TGTGCCAGCTCACCTGGGGGACAGGGGATTAATACGCAGTATTTT; CDR3aa: CASSPGGQGINTQYF
d_gene: .; j_gene: TRBJ1-1; abundance: .; v_gene: TRBV19; CDR3nt: TGTGCCAGTATCCCACAGGGACATACTGAAGCTTTCTTT; CDR3aa: CASIPQGHTEAFF
d_gene: .; j_gene: TRBJ1-1; abundance: .; v_gene: TRBV10-3; CDR3nt: TGTGCCACCAGCGGATCAGGGGTGTCGAACACTGAAGCTTTCTTT; CDR3aa: CATSGSGVSNTEAFF
d_gene: .; j_gene: TRBJ1-5; abundance: .; v_gene: TRBV10-1; CDR3nt: TGCGCCAGCAGTGGGATCAACGGTGGATATAGCAATCAGCCCCAGCATTTT; CDR3aa: CASSGINGGYSNQPQHF
d_gene: .; j_gene: TRBJ1-5; abundance: .; v_gene: TRBV5-8; CDR3nt: TGTGCCAGCAGCTCAAGGGTTGGGGATCAGCCCCAGCATTTT; CDR3aa: CASSSRVGDQPQHF
d_gene: .; j_gene: TRBJ1-5; abundance: .; v_gene: TRBV12-2; CDR3nt: TGTGCAAGTCGCTTAAAGGGGACCAGGAGTAGCAATCAGCCCCAGCATTTT; CDR3aa: CASRLKGTRSSNQPQHF
d_gene: .; j_gene: TRBJ2-5; abundance: .; v_gene: TRBV27; CDR3nt: TGTGCCAGCAGTTGGGGACCGCTGGGGGAGACCCAGTACTTC; CDR3aa: CASSWGPLGETQYF
d_gene: .; j_gene: TRBJ2-7; abundance: .; v_gene: TRBV6-1; CDR3nt: TGTGCCAGCAGTGAATATTTCGGCTACGAGCAGTACTTC; CDR3aa: CASSEYFGYEQYF
d_gene: .; j_gene: TRBJ1-1; abundance: .; v_gene: TRBV5-1; CDR3nt: TGCGCCAGCAGCTTGGGATCAGACATGAACACTGAAGCTTTCTTT; CDR3aa: CASSLGSDMNTEAFF
d_gene: TRBD2; j_gene: TRBJ2-1; abundance: .; v_gene: TRBV28; CDR3nt: TGTGCCAGCAGTGCTAGCGGGGGGGCCTACAATGAGCAGTTCTTC; CDR3aa: CASSASGGAYNEQFF
d_gene: .; j_gene: TRBJ2-7; abundance: .; v_gene: TRBV30; CDR3nt: TGTGCCTGGAGGGAGGGGAGCTACGAGCAGTACTTC; CDR3aa: CAWREGSYEQYF
d_gene: .; j_gene: TRBJ1-3; abundance: .; v_gene: TRBV30; CDR3nt: TGTGCCTGGTCAGGGAACTCTGGAAACACCATATATTTT; CDR3aa: CAWSGNSGNTIYF
d_gene: TRBD1; j_gene: TRBJ1-3; abundance: .; v_gene: TRBV28; CDR3nt: TGTGCCAGCAGTTCGCCGGGACAGGGGGGAAACACCATATATTTT; CDR3aa: CASSSPGQGGNTIYF
d_gene: TRBD2; j_gene: TRBJ2-5; abundance: .; v_gene: TRBV7-2; CDR3nt: TGTGCCAGCAGCCCATCTAGCGGCGGAAACCAAGAGACCCAGTACTTC; CDR3aa: CASSPSSGGNQETQYF
d_gene: .; j_gene: TRBJ2-3; abundance: .; v_gene: TRBV7-9; CDR3nt: TGTGCCAGCAAAGGAAGCACAGATACGCAGTATTTT; CDR3aa: CASKGSTDTQYF
d_gene: .; j_gene: TRBJ2-1; abundance: .; v_gene: TRBV7-2; CDR3nt: TGTGCCAGCAGCTTAGCCGCGCTAGTCGACAATGAGCAGTTCTTC; CDR3aa: CASSLAALVDNEQFF
d_gene: .; j_gene: TRBJ2-5; abundance: .; v_gene: TRBV2; CDR3nt: TGTGCCAGCGGAGCGGGTCCTCCCTTCCAAGAGACCCAGTACTTC; CDR3aa: CASGAGPPFQETQYF
d_gene: TRBD1; j_gene: TRBJ1-2; abundance: .; v_gene: TRBV30; CDR3nt: TGTGCCTGGACCCGGACAGGTGAAGGGAACTATGGCTACACCTTC; CDR3aa: CAWTRTGEGNYGYTF
d_gene: .; j_gene: TRBJ2-5; abundance: once; v_gene: TRBV10-3; CDR3nt: TGTGCCATCAGTGACCTAAAGACTGGGAAAGAGACCCAGTACTTC; CDR3aa: CAISDLKTGKETQYF
d_gene: TRBD2; j_gene: TRBJ2-3; abundance: .; v_gene: TRBV4-2; CDR3nt: TGTGCCAGCAGCCAAGATCTTACGCGGGGGGGCGCAGATACGCAGTATTTT; CDR3aa: CASSQDLTRGGADTQYF
d_gene: .; j_gene: TRBJ1-5; abundance: .; v_gene: TRBV15; CDR3nt: TGTGCCACCAGCACAGCAGGCTCCAATCAGCCCCAGCATTTT; CDR3aa: CATSTAGSNQPQHF
d_gene: TRBD1; j_gene: TRBJ2-1; abundance: .; v_gene: TRBV19; CDR3nt: TGTGCCAGTATCGGGACAGTAAATAGCAATGAGCAGTTCTTC; CDR3aa: CASIGTVNSNEQFF
d_gene: .; j_gene: TRBJ2-4; abundance: .; v_gene: TRBV6-5; CDR3nt: TGTGCCAGCAGTACTCTAGCGCGGGGTGACATTCAGTACTTC; CDR3aa: CASSTLARGDIQYF
d_gene: .; j_gene: TRBJ1-4; abundance: .; v_gene: TRBV7-9; CDR3nt: TGTGCCAGCAGCTTACTGACAACTACTAATGAAAAACTGTTTTTT; CDR3aa: CASSLLTTTNEKLFF
d_gene: TRBD1; j_gene: TRBJ1-2; abundance: .; v_gene: TRBV9; CDR3nt: TGTGCCAGCAGCGGACAGGGGTATGGCTACACCTTC; CDR3aa: CASSGQGYGYTF
d_gene: .; j_gene: TRBJ1-1; abundance: .; v_gene: TRBV6-1; CDR3nt: TGTGCCAGCAGACCCTACGGGGGCACTGAAGCTTTCTTT; CDR3aa: CASRPYGGTEAFF
d_gene: .; j_gene: TRBJ2-4; abundance: .; v_gene: TRBV29-1; CDR3nt: TGCAGCACAAACGGGGACAAAAACATTCAGTACTTC; CDR3aa: CSTNGDKNIQYF
d_gene: TRBD2; j_gene: TRBJ2-3; abundance: .; v_gene: TRBV29-1; CDR3nt: TGCAGCGTTGAGTCCTCGGGAGGTGGCACAGATACGCAGTATTTT; CDR3aa: CSVESSGGGTDTQYF
d_gene: TRBD2; j_gene: TRBJ2-7; abundance: .; v_gene: TRBV7-6; CDR3nt: TGTGCCAGCAGCTTAGCACGGACTAGCGGGGGCCCCTACGAGCAGTACTTC; CDR3aa: CASSLARTSGGPYEQYF
d_gene: .; j_gene: TRBJ2-3; abundance: .; v_gene: TRBV5-8; CDR3nt: TGTGCCAGCAGCTTGCTCTGGGCCGGCGGAGATACGCAGTATTTT; CDR3aa: CASSLLWAGGDTQYF
d_gene: .; j_gene: TRBJ2-3; abundance: .; v_gene: TRBV27; CDR3nt: TGTGCCAGCAGTCAAGGACTGTTTTTGGATACGCAGTATTTT; CDR3aa: CASSQGLFLDTQYF
d_gene: .; j_gene: TRBJ2-1; abundance: once; v_gene: TRBV7-8; CDR3nt: TGTGCCAGCAGCTTAATAGGACAGCGCCTCTCCTACAATGAGCAGTTCTTC; CDR3aa: CASSLIGQRLSYNEQFF
d_gene: TRBD1; j_gene: TRBJ2-7; abundance: .; v_gene: TRBV27; CDR3nt: TGTGCCAGCAGTTTATCAAGGGACAGCTACGAGCAGTACTTC; CDR3aa: CASSLSRDSYEQYF
d_gene: .; j_gene: TRBJ2-1; abundance: .; v_gene: TRBV15; CDR3nt: TGTGCCACCAGCAGAGGCCGCGCCGGGAATGAGCAGTTCTTC; CDR3aa: CATSRGRAGNEQFF
d_gene: .; j_gene: TRBJ2-1; abundance: .; v_gene: TRBV27; CDR3nt: TGTGCCAGCCGTTTGAGCTCCTACAATGAGCAGTTCTTC; CDR3aa: CASRLSSYNEQFF